A selection of T cell receptor beta chains follows, all from one sample in a study of T cell clonotyping in hematopoietic cell transplantation. Measured with immunoSEQ multiplex PCR; TCRdb has only the in-frame clones, and not every one. The table shows about 5,700 clones, with 75% to 85% occurring only once. Material: PBMCs, obtained 100 days after allogeneic stem cell transplant. Receptor source: a male patient in his 50s who had an allogeneic stem cell transplant from an unrelated donor, so the T cells may come from the graft donor. Some clones in this sample may be carry-over from other donors' samples. Both conserved end residues are part of each CDR3. The order of the fields is J gene, clone size, CDR3 length, D gene, V gene, CDR3 DNA, CDR3 protein. A D gene is named only where the DNA matches it firmly. Expanded clones are given a class, and other clones once, few, many or no size at all.

TRBJ1-1 | NA | 11 | NA | TRBV6-5 | TGTGCCAGCAGTTTGGGGACTGAAGCTTTCTTT | CASSLGTEAFF
TRBJ1-1 | NA | 12 | NA | TRBV6-5 | TGTGCCAGCAGTCGCGGAGGCACTGAAGCTTTCTTT | CASSRGGTEAFF
TRBJ2-7 | NA | 15 | NA | TRBV29-1 | TGCAGCGTCGCTCACTCAGGGCTAGCTTCCTACGAGCAGTACTTC | CSVAHSGLASYEQYF
TRBJ2-7 | few | 13 | TRBD1 | TRBV5-1 | TGCGCCAGCAGCTCCGGGACAGTATACGAGCAGTACTTC | CASSSGTVYEQYF
TRBJ2-5 | NA | 15 | NA | TRBV30 | TGTGCCTGGAGTGTCCGGGGCGCGTTACAAGAGACCCAGTACTTC | CAWSVRGALQETQYF
TRBJ1-2 | NA | 14 | NA | TRBV14 | TGTGCCAGCAGCCAAGATGGCAGATCCTATGGCTACACCTTC | CASSQDGRSYGYTF
TRBJ1-1 | NA | 13 | NA | TRBV5-1 | TGCGCCAGCAGCTTGGAGGGTAACACTGAAGCTTTCTTT | CASSLEGNTEAFF
TRBJ1-5 | NA | 13 | NA | TRBV11-1 | TGTGCCAGCAGCTTAGATAGGCTCCAGCCCCAGCATTTT | CASSLDRLQPQHF
TRBJ1-2 | NA | 14 | TRBD1 | TRBV4-3 | TGCGCCAGCAGCCAAGAGACAGGGTTGGATGGCTACACCTTC | CASSQETGLDGYTF
TRBJ1-4 | NA | 11 | NA | TRBV6-5 | TGTGCCAGCAGGTCGCGAGAAAAACTGTTTTTT | CASRSREKLFF
TRBJ1-1 | few | 13 | NA | TRBV5-5 | TGTGCCAGCACCACCCTGACAGTCGGTGAAGCTTTCTTT | CASTTLTVGEAFF
TRBJ1-2 | NA | 13 | NA | TRBV5-8 | TGTGCCAGCAGCCTGGACGGCCCCTATGGCTACACCTTC | CASSLDGPYGYTF
TRBJ2-7 | NA | 13 | NA | TRBV29-1 | TGCAGCGTCCGGGAACTAGCCTCCTACGAGCAGTACTTC | CSVRELASYEQYF
TRBJ1-1 | NA | 17 | TRBD1 | TRBV30 | TGTGCCTGGAGTGTACGGCTGGAGGGGGCGGGCACCACTGAAGCTTTCTTT | CAWSVRLEGAGTTEAFF
TRBJ1-2 | NA | 14 | NA | TRBV6-5 | TGTGCCAGCAGTTCCCCGACAGTCTCATATGGCTACACCTTC | CASSSPTVSYGYTF
TRBJ2-3 | NA | 16 | NA | TRBV9 | TGTGCCAGCAGCGTAGAAGACGGGAGATCCACAGATACGCAGTATTTT | CASSVEDGRSTDTQYF
TRBJ1-5 | NA | 14 | NA | TRBV5-6 | TGTGCCAGCAGCGCACGGGGGGCTCAGCAGCCCCAGCATTTT | CASSARGAQQPQHF
TRBJ1-2 | medium-sized | 15 | NA | TRBV13 | TGTGCCAGCAGCGCGACCCACACCGTCGGGTATGGCTACACCTTC | CASSATHTVGYGYTF
TRBJ2-7 | once | 17 | TRBD2 | TRBV9 | TGTGCCAGCAGCGTGGGTTCCGGGCTAGCGGGCTCATACGAGCAGTACTTC | CASSVGSGLAGSYEQYF
TRBJ1-1 | NA | 13 | NA | TRBV30 | TGTGCCTGGAGTAGGGATTCCCTCACTGAAGCTTTCTTT | CAWSRDSLTEAFF
TRBJ1-1 | NA | 11 | TRBD1 | TRBV29-1 | TGCAGCGGAGGGACAGGTGAAGAAGCTTTCTTT | CSGGTGEEAFF
TRBJ1-2 | NA | 13 | NA | TRBV12-5 | TGTGCTAGTGGTTTCGGGCCTTGGATTGGCTACACCTTC | CASGFGPWIGYTF
TRBJ1-3 | NA | 16 | NA | TRBV30 | TGTGCCTGGAGCGTACTAAGGGGCTTTGGAGGAAACACCATATATTTT | CAWSVLRGFGGNTIYF
TRBJ1-1 | few | 14 | NA | TRBV4-3 | TGCGCCAGCAGCCTAGCGACAGAGAACACTGAAGCTTTCTTT | CASSLATENTEAFF
TRBJ2-7 | NA | 11 | NA | TRBV5-1 | TGCGCCAGCAGCTCCTCCTACGAGCAGTACTTC | CASSSSYEQYF
TRBJ1-1 | NA | 14 | NA | TRBV2 | TGTGCCAGCAGTCCGCAGATCTTCGGCACTGAAGCTTTCTTT | CASSPQIFGTEAFF
TRBJ2-2 | NA | 16 | NA | TRBV4-1 | TGCGCCAGCAGCCAGGACGCATGGGCGAACACCGGGGAGCTGTTTTTT | CASSQDAWANTGELFF
TRBJ1-6 | NA | 13 | NA | TRBV29-1 | TGCAGCGTTAGACCGGGCCCAAATTCACCCCTCCACTTT | CSVRPGPNSPLHF
TRBJ2-1 | NA | 15 | TRBD1 | TRBV5-8 | TGTGCCAGCAGCTTGGGAGGGGGCAAGTACAATGAGCAGTTCTTC | CASSLGGGKYNEQFF
TRBJ1-5 | NA | 16 | NA | TRBV6-6 | TGTGCCAGCAGTTCCGGCCGCAGTTATAGCAATCAGCCCCAGCATTTT | CASSSGRSYSNQPQHF
TRBJ2-7 | once | 14 | NA | TRBV2 | TGTGCCAGCAGTCATTCTACTCGTCTTGGAGAGCAGTACTTC | CASSHSTRLGEQYF
TRBJ1-5 | medium-sized | 13 | NA | TRBV28 | TGTGCCAGCAGTGGTTGGGAGGGGGAGCCCCAGCATTTT | CASSGWEGEPQHF
TRBJ1-2 | NA | 14 | NA | TRBV30 | TGTGCCTGGAGTGGTTTATGGAATAACTATGGCTACACCTTC | CAWSGLWNNYGYTF
TRBJ1-2 | NA | 15 | NA | TRBV14 | TGTGCCAGCAGCCAAAACAGGGAGCAGGTCAATGGCTACACCTTC | CASSQNREQVNGYTF
TRBJ2-5 | NA | 14 | TRBD2 | TRBV5-4 | TGTGCCAGCAGACTAGCGGGAGGAGAAGAGACCCAGTACTTC | CASRLAGGEETQYF
TRBJ2-7 | NA | 15 | TRBD1 | TRBV5-5 | TGTGCCAGCAGCTCGGACAGGGGGCGGAACTACGAGCAGTACTTC | CASSSDRGRNYEQYF
TRBJ2-7 | NA | 14 | TRBD1 | TRBV25-1 | TGTGCCAGCAGTGATCTGACAGGGGTAAGCGAGCAGTACTTC | CASSDLTGVSEQYF